A single sample gave rise to the 6 T cell receptor beta chains below, sequenced in a study of shared clonotypes between healthy human individuals. Using immunoSEQ multiplex PCR, the repertoire was profiled, and TCRdb retains in-frame clones only, with some absent. This sample yields around 99,000 clones, of which approximately 70% are seen a single time; roughly 52% belongs to the top ten. Sequencing input: memory CD8+ T cells sorted from blood. Noted subset: CD45RO+ cells pooled with CCR7-negative TemRA cells. The receptors were sampled from a man aged 25 to 40 in good health.

The chain uses TRBV9 and TRBJ1-1; no reliable D call. V lost 4 bases and J lost 3, with 13 bases in between. Per germline, CDR1 SGDLS and CDR2 YYNGEE. The CDR3 is made up of 14 amino acids. In DNA, the CDR3 is TGTGCCAGCAGCTCCCCTCCTGGGGACACTGAAGCTTTCTTT. Translation: CASSSPPGDTEAFF. Complete variable domain (other parts from reference TRBV9 and TRBJ1-1): DSGVTQTPKHLITATGQRVTLRCSPRSGDLSVYWYQQSLDQGLQFLIQYYNGEERAKGNILERFSAQQFPDLHSELNLSSLELGDSALYFCASSSPPGDTEAFFGQGTRLTVV.

The V call is TRBV7-9, the J call TRBJ2-3, with D uncertain. The CDR3 sequence is 15 residues long. Trimming cost V 5 bases and J 5 bases, with 17 bases left between them. CDR1 is SEHNR and CDR2 is FQNEAQ in the germline V gene (reference sequence). CDR3 sequence (DNA): TGTGCCAGCAGCCTCAGGCCAACAGCTGGAGATACGCAGTATTTT. This gives the protein CASSLRPTAGDTQYF. Drawing the rest from reference TRBV7-9 and TRBJ2-3, the complete variable domain is DTGVSQNPRHKITKRGQNVTFRCDPISEHNRLYWYRQTLGQGPEFLTYFQNEAQLEKSRLLSDRFSAERPKGSFSTLEIQRTEQGDSAMYLCASSLRPTAGDTQYFGPGTRLTVL.

This clone was detected only a few times. The chain carries TRBV14 and TRBJ2-4; possibly TRBD1 for D (6 bases). V lost 3 bases to trimming and J lost 1 base, with 10 bases between them. The CDR3 runs to 15 residues. Germline loops: CDR1 SGHDN, CDR2 FVKESK. This chain's CDR3 is CASSQQGSAKNIQYF. CDR3 DNA sequence: TGTGCCAGCAGCCAGCAGGGGTCGGCCAAAAACATTCAGTACTTC. The complete variable domain, with remaining parts taken from reference TRBV14 and TRBJ2-4, reads EAGVTQFPSHSVIEKGQTVTLRCDPISGHDNLYWYRRVMGKEIKFLLHFVKESKQDESGMPNNRFLAERTGGTYSTLKVQPAELEDSGVYFCASSQQGSAKNIQYFGAGTRLSVL.

The chain uses TRBV7-8 and TRBJ2-2; TRBD2 agrees at 12 bases. This CDR3 spans 17 amino acids. The ends lost 5 bases at V and 5 bases at J; junction bases unmatched: 9. Per germline, CDR1 SGHVS and CDR2 FQNEAQ. CDR3 sequence: CASSPRGTSGWTGELFF. CDR3 DNA: TGTGCCAGCAGCCCCCGTGGGACTAGCGGGTGGACCGGGGAGCTGTTTTTT.

The V call is TRBV29-1, the J call TRBJ2-7; TRBD2 agrees at 12 bases. The CDR3 has 13 amino acids. Germline CDR1 SQVTM, CDR2 ANQGSEA. V shed 8 bases and J 0 bases; nucleotides not matched to a gene: 2. In DNA form, the CDR3 reads TGCAGCACGACTAGCGGGAGCTCCTACGAGCAGTACTTC. Its translation: CSTTSGSSYEQYF.

A note on this clone: Other nucleotide sequences from this sample produce the same CDR3. The chain carries TRBV6-6 and TRBJ2-7; D not resolved. Germline V lookup: CDR1 MNHNY, CDR2 SVGAGI (reference sequence). The CDR3 sequence is 12 residues long. V was clipped by 6 bases and J by 2 bases, with 8 bases between them. CDR3 DNA: TGTGCCAGCAGGTCCTTAGCCTACGAGCAGTACTTC. Protein product: CASRSLAYEQYF.